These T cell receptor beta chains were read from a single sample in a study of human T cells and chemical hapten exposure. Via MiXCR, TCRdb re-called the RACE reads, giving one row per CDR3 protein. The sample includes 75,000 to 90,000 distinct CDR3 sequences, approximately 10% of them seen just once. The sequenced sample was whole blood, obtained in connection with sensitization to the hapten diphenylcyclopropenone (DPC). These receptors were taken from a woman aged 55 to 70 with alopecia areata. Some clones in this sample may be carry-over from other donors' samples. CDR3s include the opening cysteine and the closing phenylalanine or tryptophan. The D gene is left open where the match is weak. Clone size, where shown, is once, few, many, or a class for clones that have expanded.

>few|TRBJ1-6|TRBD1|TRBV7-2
TGTGCCAGCAGTTCGGGACAGTTTAATTCACCCCTCCACTTT
CASSSGQFNSPLHF
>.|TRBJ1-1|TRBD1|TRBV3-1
TGTGCCAGCAGCCAAGAGGTAGGGACAGGGAGGCAAGCTTTCTTT
CASSQEVGTGRQAFF
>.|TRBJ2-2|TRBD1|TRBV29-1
TGCAGCGCCCTCAGGGGGCTAGCCACCGGGGAGCTGTTTTTT
CSALRGLATGELFF
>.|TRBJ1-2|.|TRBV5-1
TGCGCCAGCAGCACGGACCCTAACTATGGCTACACCTTC
CASSTDPNYGYTF
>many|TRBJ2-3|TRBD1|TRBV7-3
TGTGCCAGCAGCTTAAACGCCGGACAGGGGGCAGGGGGTACAGATACGCAGTATTTT
CASSLNAGQGAGGTDTQYF
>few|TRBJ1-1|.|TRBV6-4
TGTGCCAGCAGTGGCGGTTCCGGTACTGAAGCTTTCTTT
CASSGGSGTEAFF
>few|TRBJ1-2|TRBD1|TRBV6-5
TGTGCCAGCAAGGGATGGACAGGGAACTATGGCTACACCTTC
CASKGWTGNYGYTF
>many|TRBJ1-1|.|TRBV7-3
TGTGCCAGCAGCCCACAGGTGAACACTGAAGCTTTCTTT
CASSPQVNTEAFF
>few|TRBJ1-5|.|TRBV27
TGTGCCAGCACCCGCCGGTTGGGGGGTCAGCCCCAGCATTTT
CASTRRLGGQPQHF
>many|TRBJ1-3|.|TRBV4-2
TGTGCCAGCAGCCAAAGACATATCTCTGGAAACACCATATATTTT
CASSQRHISGNTIYF
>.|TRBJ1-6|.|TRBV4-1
TGCGCCAGCAGCCAGGGGCACACCGACTATAATTCACCCCTCCACTTT
CASSQGHTDYNSPLHF
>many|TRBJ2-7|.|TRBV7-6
TGTGCCAGCAGCTTAGGCGGGGCCCTTTACTACGAGCAGTACTTC
CASSLGGALYYEQYF
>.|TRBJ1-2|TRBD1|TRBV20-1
TGCAGTGCTAGGGCAGGGGGCGACTATGGCTACACCTTC
CSARAGGDYGYTF
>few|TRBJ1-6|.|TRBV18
TGTGCCAGCTCATCGGGCAATAATTCACCCCTCCACTTT
CASSSGNNSPLHF
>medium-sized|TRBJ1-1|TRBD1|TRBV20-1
TGCAGTGCTAGAGCCCAGGGGGGGAACACTGAAGCTTTCTTT
CSARAQGGNTEAFF
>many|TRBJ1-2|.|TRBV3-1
TGTGCCAGCAGCCAAGATTTGGCGGGCGCTAACTATGGCTACACCTTC
CASSQDLAGANYGYTF
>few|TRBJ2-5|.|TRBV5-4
TGTGCCAGCCGAACCCGGGAAAACCAAGAGACCCAGTACTTC
CASRTRENQETQYF
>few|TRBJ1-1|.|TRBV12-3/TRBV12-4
TGTGCCAGCTGCCCAGGGGACGGGGGTATTGAAGCTTTCTTT
CASCPGDGGIEAFF
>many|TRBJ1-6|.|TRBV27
TGTGCCAGCAGCCCCCGACCGAGGAATTCACCCCTCCACTTT
CASSPRPRNSPLHF
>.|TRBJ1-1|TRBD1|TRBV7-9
TGTGCCAGCAGCTTGGCCAGGACAGGGGAGGAGGAAGCTTTCTTT
CASSLARTGEEEAFF
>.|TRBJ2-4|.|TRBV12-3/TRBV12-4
TGTGCCAGCAGCCTCCGGGGGCCGCGGGACATTCAGTACTTC
CASSLRGPRDIQYF
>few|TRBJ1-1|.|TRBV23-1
TGCGCCAGCAGTCATAAGGAGAAAACTGTTCACCTGAACACTGAAGCTTTCTTT
CASSHKEKTVHLNTEAFF
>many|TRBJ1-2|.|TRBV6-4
TGTGCCAGCACCCCCGGGCCTAACTATGGCTACACCTTC
CASTPGPNYGYTF
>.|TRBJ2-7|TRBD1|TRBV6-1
TGTGCCAGCCCGGGACAGGGCCCCTACGAGCAGTACTTC
CASPGQGPYEQYF
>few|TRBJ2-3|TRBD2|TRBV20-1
TGCAGTGCTAGACTTCTAGCGGGGGGCACAGATACGCAGTATTTT
CSARLLAGGTDTQYF
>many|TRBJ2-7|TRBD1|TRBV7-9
TGTGCCAGCAGGGAAGCAGGGGGCTCCTACGAGCAGTACTTC
CASREAGGSYEQYF
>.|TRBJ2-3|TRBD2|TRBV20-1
TGCAGTGCTAGCCCCGGGACTAGTCGCCCATATACGCAGTATTTT
CSASPGTSRPYTQYF
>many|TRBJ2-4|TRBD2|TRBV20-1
TGCAGTGCAACTAGCGTACTAGCCAAAAACATTCAGTACTTC
CSATSVLAKNIQYF
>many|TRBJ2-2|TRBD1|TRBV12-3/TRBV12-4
TGTGCCAGCACGTCGGGACAGGACCCTCCCTGGGACGGGGAGCTGTTTTTT
CASTSGQDPPWDGELFF
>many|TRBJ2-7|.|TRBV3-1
TGTGCCAGCAGCGATCTCTACGAGCAGTACTTC
CASSDLYEQYF
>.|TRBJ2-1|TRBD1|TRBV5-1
TGCGCCAGCAGCTTCAGGACAGGGAGTCTCAATGAGCAGTTCTTC
CASSFRTGSLNEQFF
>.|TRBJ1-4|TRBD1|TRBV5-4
TGTGCCAGCAGCCAACAGGGGTCGAATGAAAAACTGTTTTTT
CASSQQGSNEKLFF
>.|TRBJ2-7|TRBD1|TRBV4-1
TGCGCCAGCAGCCAAGGGACAGGGGGCAGAGACGAGCAGTACTTC
CASSQGTGGRDEQYF
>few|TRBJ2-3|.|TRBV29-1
TGCAGCGCTGGGCGGGACAGTGCTAGCACAGATACGCAGTATTTT
CSAGRDSASTDTQYF
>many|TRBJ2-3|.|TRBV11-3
TGTGCCAGCAGCTTAGTTGGGGGCAGCGACTCAGATACGCAGTATTTT
CASSLVGGSDSDTQYF
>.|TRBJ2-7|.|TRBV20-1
TGCAGTGCTAGCAGACAGTTCTTGGAGCAGTACTTC
CSASRQFLEQYF
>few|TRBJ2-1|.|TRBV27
TGTGCCAGCAGTTGGGGGCCCTACAATGAGCAGTTCTTC
CASSWGPYNEQFF
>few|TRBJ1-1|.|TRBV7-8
TGTGCCAGCAGCTTAGCGGGAGCCCCGGGCCCTACAGAAGCTTTCTTT
CASSLAGAPGPTEAFF
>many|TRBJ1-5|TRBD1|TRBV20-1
TGCAGTGGTGGGCAGGGGGATCAGCCCCAGCATTTT
CSGGQGDQPQHF
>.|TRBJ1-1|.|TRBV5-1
TGCGCCAGCAGATTATCTGTCACCCCGGACACTGAAGCTTTCTTT
CASRLSVTPDTEAFF
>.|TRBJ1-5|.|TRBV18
TGTGCCAGCTCACCACCTTCAACTGGTCAGCCCCAGCATTTT
CASSPPSTGQPQHF
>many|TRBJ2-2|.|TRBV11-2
TGTGCCAGCAGCCGGGGGACAGCGAACACCGGGGAGCTGTTTTTT
CASSRGTANTGELFF